This TCR beta chain comes out of a study of OX40 agonist ivuxolimab in advanced cancers. Background on the study: The diagnoses of dose-escalation patients were hepatocellular carcinoma, melanoma, renal cell or head and neck cancer. Treatment received earlier with anti-PD-1, anti-PD-L1 or anti-CTLA-4 agents was allowed, and more than 30% had some.

Patients were ruled out by autoimmune disease history or systemic immunosuppression. Sampled blood was obtained at baseline, cycle 4 day 1, and cycle 7 day 1. Sequencing was performed with immunoSEQ multiplex PCR; in TCRdb, only in-frame clones are kept and a portion is missing. The table records more than 10,000 clones, 84% of them present only once. Trimming took off 3 bases at V and 2 bases at J, with 9 bases between the two ends. The CDR3 consists of 13 residues. Germline V gene data show CDR1 as SGHRS and CDR2 as YFSETQ. The genes are TRBV5-1 and TRBJ2-7; possible D gene TRBD1, 6 bases. The clonotype comes from an adult with an advanced solid tumor such as melanoma, head and neck, liver or kidney cancer. The sample here was CD4+ or CD8+ T cells sorted from blood, taken in a trial of the OX40 agonist ivuxolimab. Here the CDR3 DNA reads TGCGCCAGCAGCTGGGACACAACCTACGAGCAGTACTTC. Translating it yields CASSWDTTYEQYF.